The sequence of this T cell receptor beta chain was determined in a study of cytomegalovirus exposure and HLA in healthy donors. General observations from the study: The authors enumerated 150 to 200 TCR beta chains as linked to cytomegalovirus. Data from an earlier analysis indicated that most TCR beta V segments were productive either about 87% or about 30% of the time.

PCR amplification relied on 60 Vbeta primers (plus 13 Jbeta primers). The repertoire was sequenced with immunoSEQ multiplex PCR; TCRdb's copy has only in-frame clones and lacks some. The data show over 75,000 clones, approximately 70% seen once. Regarding this clone: Its antigen is not known.

This clonotype originated in a man aged 30 to 39 in good health and CMV-seronegative. Specimen: PBMCs.

For the CDR3, the DNA is TGTGCCAGCAGTTACCGGGACAATAGCAATCAGCCCCAGCATTTT. Residues: CASSYRDNSNQPQHF. The chain employs TRBV6-8 and TRBJ1-5; D possibly corresponds to TRBD1 (6 bases). Trimming removed 2 bases at V and 0 bases at J, with 8 bases between. CDR3 length: 15 residues. CDR1 is MNHGY, CDR2 SAAAGT, per germline.